The 32 T cell receptor beta chains reported below all come from one sample, sequenced in a study of CD4 T cells in relation to SARS-CoV-2 and coronaviruses. The antigens for these receptors are not known. Profiling relied on immunoSEQ multiplex PCR, and the TCRdb table lists in-frame clones only, not all of them. The sample records under 45,000 clones, under 90% being singletons. The sequencing input was naive CD4+ T cells from PBMCs, cultured in vitro. Subset specified: naive CD4+ T cells isolated by negative enrichment. The receptor source for this set is an adult with COVID-19.

The J gene is TRBJ2-2, the V gene TRBV20-1, with 7 bases identical to TRBD2. The CDR3 totals 15 residues. Per the germline V gene, CDR1 is DFQATT and CDR2 is SNEGSKA (reference sequence). Trimming took 3 bases from V and 5 from J; bases not matched to a gene: 9. Written as DNA, the CDR3 is TGCAGTGCTAGTCTCCGACAGCGGGAAACCGGGGAGCTGTTTTTT. This translates into CSASLRQRETGELFF.

The chain recombines TRBV2 with TRBJ1-1; D perhaps matches TRBD1 (5 bases). Germline CDR1 is SNHLY and CDR2 is FYNNEI. CDR3 length: 13 residues. With 6 bases removed from V and 4 bases from J, the gap between germline ends came to 12 bases. CDR3 sequence reads: CASRDLGGTEAFF. As DNA, the CDR3 is TGTGCCAGCAGAGACCTTGGGGGCACTGAAGCTTTCTTT.

V and J are TRBV5-1 and TRBJ2-7, with D perhaps matching TRBD2 (5 bases). V lost 0 bases and J 5 bases, leaving 15 bases between the germline ends. The CDR3 consists of 15 residues. Looked up from germline, CDR1 is SGHRS and CDR2 is YFSETQ. The CDR3: CASSLGLASRNEQYF. CDR3 DNA sequence: TGCGCCAGCAGCTTGGGATTAGCGTCGAGGAACGAGCAGTACTTC. Full variable domain (outside the CDR3, taken from reference TRBV5-1 and TRBJ2-7): KAGVTQTPRYLIKTRGQQVTLSCSPISGHRSVSWYQQTPGQGLQFLFEYFSETQRNKGNFPGRFSGRQFSNSRSEMNVSTLELGDSALYLCASSLGLASRNEQYFGPGTRLTVT.

This clone is a singleton in its sample. The chain joins TRBV7-3 to TRBJ1-6, with 7 bases aligning to TRBD1. CDR1 and CDR2 from the germline V gene are SGHTA and FQGTGA. V shed 4 bases, J shed 5 bases, and the junction held 5 bases outside the gene matches. The CDR3 has 15 amino acids. CDR3 in amino acids: CASSSPGTDNSPLHF. For the CDR3, the DNA is TGTGCCAGCAGCTCCCCCGGGACAGATAATTCACCCCTCCACTTT.

This sequence joins TRBV30 and TRBJ2-1; D is undetermined. V was trimmed by 0 bases and J by 0 bases, leaving 9 bases between them. This CDR3 is built from 15 residues. Looked up from germline, CDR1 is GTSNPN and CDR2 is SVGIG (reference sequence). DNA of the CDR3: TGTGCCTGGAGTGTAAGGGCGAGCTCCTACAATGAGCAGTTCTTC. This codes for CAWSVRASSYNEQFF.

The chain uses TRBV27 and TRBJ1-5; D might be TRBD1 (6 bases). The CDR3 length is 14 residues. CDR1 is MNHEY, CDR2 SMNVEV, per germline (reference sequence). V was clipped by 7 bases and J by 7 bases, with 17 bases between them. The CDR3 region has the DNA TGTGCCAGCAAGGGCAGGGGAGCGGTGCAGCCCCAGCATTTT. This codes for CASKGRGAVQPQHF.

The chain joins TRBV18 to TRBJ2-7, with 9 bases aligning to TRBD1. The germline CDR1 and CDR2 sequences are KGHSH and LQKENI. The V and J ends lost 10 bases and 5 bases, in that order; junction bases with no gene match: 9. There are 13 residues in the CDR3. The CDR3 coding sequence is TGTGCCACCCTCGGGGACAGGGAGGACGAGCAGTACTTC. It specifies CATLGDREDEQYF.

This sequence joins TRBV12-3 or TRBV12-4 and TRBJ2-1; unclear D gene. V gave up 6 bases and J gave up 7 bases, with 10 bases separating them. This CDR3 contains 12 residues. As DNA, the CDR3 is TGTGCCAGCAGGGTTACAGCGAATGAGCAGTTCTTC. Amino acid sequence: CASRVTANEQFF.

This chain joins TRBV6-6 and TRBJ2-1; 11 nucleotides align to TRBD2. The germline V gene encodes CDR1 MNHNY and CDR2 SVGAGI (reference sequence). This CDR3 has 15 residues. Unmatched junction bases numbered 5, after V lost 6 bases and J lost 4 bases. CDR3 coding DNA: TGTGCCAGCAGCCGCGGGACTAGCGGTTACAATGAGCAGTTCTTC. Its translation: CASSRGTSGYNEQFF.

V usage is TRBV18 and J usage is TRBJ2-7, with TRBD1 matching over 7 bases. Germline lookup yields CDR1 KGHSH and CDR2 LQKENI. The CDR3 runs to 14 residues. V lost 4 bases and J lost 7; bases outside the gene matches: 10. Written as DNA, the CDR3 is TGTGCCAGCTCACTCCTGACAGGGACCCGGGAGCAGTACTTC. This gives the protein CASSLLTGTREQYF.

The chain links TRBV5-6 to TRBJ2-3, with a weak D call TRBD2 (6 bases). This CDR3 comprises 14 residues. Germline V gene sequence: CDR1 SGHDT, CDR2 YYEEEE. The germline V and J ends were trimmed by 5 bases and 3 bases, with 13 bases remaining between them. The DNA for the CDR3 is TGTGCCAGCAGGGACTATTCGGCGACAGATACGCAGTATTTT. The encoded protein is CASRDYSATDTQYF.

J is TRBJ2-7 and V is TRBV6-5; TRBD2 matches at 7 bases. The CDR3 spans 13 residues. V trimming: 5 bases; J trimming: 3 bases; junction bases outside the gene matches: 4. In germline, CDR1 is MNHEY, CDR2 SVGAGI. The CDR3 nucleotides are TGTGCCAGCAGTCCAGGACTAGGCTACGAGCAGTACTTC. The encoded protein is CASSPGLGYEQYF.

This clone has a handful of counts. The genes are TRBV27 and TRBJ2-3, with 13 bases fitting TRBD2. V was clipped by 4 bases and J by 0 bases; unmatched bases: 1. Germline V gene sequence: CDR1 MNHEY, CDR2 SMNVEV (reference sequence). The CDR3 loop spans 16 amino acids. The CDR3, as DNA: TGTGCCAGCAGTTGGGGACTAGCGGGAAGCACAGATACGCAGTATTTT. This translates into CASSWGLAGSTDTQYF.

This rearrangement joins TRBV18 to TRBJ1-5, with a possible D match to TRBD1 (5 bases). Germline V gene data show CDR1 as KGHSH and CDR2 as LQKENI. CDR3 length: 15 amino acids. Trimming left V 1 base short and J 3 bases short, with 10 bases between. CDR3 DNA: TGTGCCAGCTCACCACGCCAGGGAGACAATCAGCCCCAGCATTTT. It yields the protein CASSPRQGDNQPQHF.

J is TRBJ2-2 and V is TRBV28; the D call may be TRBD1 or TRBD2 (5 bases each). Germline V gene data show CDR1 as MDHEN and CDR2 as SYDVKM. Trimming took off 5 bases at V and 7 bases at J, with 11 bases between the two ends. The CDR3 is 13 amino acids. CDR3 sequence: CASSRSGSGELFF. The CDR3 DNA is TGTGCCAGCAGTCGGTCAGGGAGCGGGGAGCTGTTTTTT.

The chain carries TRBV24-1 and TRBJ2-7, with D possibly TRBD2 on 5 matching bases. V lost 9 bases and J 0 bases, leaving 20 bases between the germline ends. The V gene's germline CDR1 is KGHDR and CDR2 SFDVKD. The CDR3 length is 16 residues. The CDR3 DNA reads as TGTGCCACCGGCCTAACGGGAACAAGGTTCTCCTACGAGCAGTACTTC. It yields the protein CATGLTGTRFSYEQYF.

J is TRBJ1-1 and V is TRBV6-5; D is undetermined. Between the trimmed V and J ends, which lost 2 bases and 0 bases, there was a span of 13 bases. The length of the CDR3 is 16 residues. Germline CDR1 and CDR2: MNHEY and SVGAGI. This chain's CDR3 is CASSYSPSVMNTEAFF. Written as DNA, the CDR3 is TGTGCCAGCAGTTACAGTCCATCAGTTATGAACACTGAAGCTTTCTTT.

The chain couples TRBV14 to TRBJ2-1; TRBD2 might be the D (6 bases). The germline CDR1 and CDR2 sequences are SGHDN and FVKESK. Trimming shortened V by 2 bases and J by 5 bases, and 10 bases separated the two germline ends. This CDR3 comprises 14 residues. The CDR3 DNA reads as TGTGCCAGCAGCCAAAGACTAGGCGACAATGAGCAGTTCTTC. Amino acid sequence: CASSQRLGDNEQFF.

CDR3 nucleotide sequence: TGTGCCAGTAGTATAGATGTTTATCAGCCCCAGCATTTT. Translating it yields CASSIDVYQPQHF. The V call is TRBV19, the J call TRBJ1-5, with D unclear. V shed 0 bases and J shed 5 bases, with 5 bases lying between them. The CDR3 runs to 13 residues. CDR1 is LNHDA, CDR2 SQIVND, per germline (reference sequence).

This clone was counted between two and nine times. The chain joins TRBV27 to TRBJ1-5; TRBD1 might be the D (5 bases). The length of the CDR3 is 14 residues. The germline V gene encodes CDR1 MNHEY and CDR2 SMNVEV (reference sequence). V lost 4 bases to trimming and J lost 8 bases, with 15 bases between them. Here the CDR3 DNA reads TGTGCCAGCAGTTCCTTGGACGGGGGAGAGCCCCAGCATTTT. Its protein is CASSSLDGGEPQHF.

The gene calls are TRBV11-2 and TRBJ2-2; TRBD1 agrees at 8 bases. V shed 3 bases and J 5 bases; nucleotides not matched to a gene: 2. The CDR3 sequence is 14 residues long. Germline V gene lookup returns CDR1 SGHAT and CDR2 FQNNGV. CDR3 nucleotides: TGTGCCAGCAGCTTGGACAGGGAGACCGGGGAGCTGTTTTTT. It translates to CASSLDRETGELFF.

V is TRBV10-3 and J is TRBJ2-5; 14 bases match TRBD2. The CDR3 is 18 residues long. V was pared by 3 bases and J by 4 bases, with 10 bases of the junction left unmatched. CDR1 ENHRY and CDR2 SYGVKD come from the germline V gene. CDR3 residues: CAISDQMGLAGVPETQYF. In DNA form, the CDR3 reads TGTGCCATCAGTGACCAGATGGGACTAGCGGGAGTCCCAGAGACCCAGTACTTC.

The chain employs TRBV28 and TRBJ2-7, with 8 positions matching TRBD1. The CDR3 consists of 13 residues. The ends lost 2 bases at V and 7 bases at J; junction bases unmatched: 4. CDR1 is MDHEN and CDR2 is SYDVKM in the germline V gene. The CDR3 loop reads CASSLGRGLEQYF. CDR3 coding DNA: TGTGCCAGCAGTTTAGGCAGGGGGCTTGAGCAGTACTTC.

The chain has TRBV7-3 and TRBJ1-1; no reliable D call. CDR1 SGHTA and CDR2 FQGTGA come from the germline V gene. This CDR3 comprises 13 residues. Between the trimmed V and J ends, which lost 6 bases and 0 bases, there was a span of 8 bases. The CDR3 reads CASRLAMNTEAFF. DNA for the CDR3: TGTGCCAGCAGGTTGGCAATGAACACTGAAGCTTTCTTT. The entire variable domain, with the rest obtained from reference TRBV7-3 and TRBJ1-1, is as follows: GAGVSQTPSNKVTEKGKYVELRCDPISGHTALYWYRQSLGQGPEFLIYFQGTGAADDSGLPNDRFFAVRPEGSVSTLKIQRTERGDSAVYLCASRLAMNTEAFFGQGTRLTVV.

This clone was detected only once. This rearrangement joins TRBV2 to TRBJ1-1; D is possibly TRBD1 (5 bases). The CDR3 extends over 14 amino acids. The germline gives CDR1 SNHLY, CDR2 FYNNEI. Between the trimmed V and J ends, which lost 5 bases and 3 bases, there was a span of 13 bases. CDR3 DNA: TGTGCCAGCAGTTCAGGCAGGGCGGACACTGAAGCTTTCTTT. Its protein product is CASSSGRADTEAFF.

The chain joins TRBV27 to TRBJ2-7; 9 nucleotides match TRBD2. V dropped 4 bases and J dropped 1; count of bases not matched to a gene: 2. The CDR3 covers 14 residues. Germline V gene lookup returns CDR1 MNHEY and CDR2 SMNVEV (reference sequence). This CDR3 is CASSYLAGSYEQYF. CDR3 in DNA: TGTGCCAGCAGTTACCTAGCGGGGTCCTACGAGCAGTACTTC.

This clone was picked up one time. The chain has TRBV7-9 and TRBJ1-6; D unclear. Germline V gene lookup returns CDR1 SEHNR and CDR2 FQNEAQ (reference sequence). This CDR3 region has 15 residues. V lost 5 bases and J lost 5, with 13 bases in between. CDR3 coding DNA: TGTGCCAGCAGCCCCCGGGCAGAACATAATTCACCCCTCCACTTT. This codes for CASSPRAEHNSPLHF.

This clone appeared a few times. The CDR3 loop is CSAWGPNTGELFF. The CDR3 DNA sequence: TGCAGCGCTTGGGGGCCCAACACCGGGGAGCTGTTTTTT. The chain links TRBV29-1 to TRBJ2-2; perhaps TRBD1 as D (6 bases). Per germline, CDR1 SQVTM and CDR2 ANQGSEA. The CDR3 sequence is 13 residues long. Trimming stripped 7 bases from V and 2 bases from J, with 11 bases between.

The chain joins TRBV9 to TRBJ1-1; D gene uncertain. The CDR3 totals 15 residues. V was clipped by 0 bases and J by 0 bases, with 9 bases between them. Germline-derived CDR1 and CDR2 are SGDLS and YYNGEE. CDR3 loop: CASSVGVVLNTEAFF. CDR3 nucleotides: TGTGCCAGCAGCGTAGGCGTTGTCCTGAACACTGAAGCTTTCTTT. Full variable domain (missing parts from reference TRBV9 and TRBJ1-1): DSGVTQTPKHLITATGQRVTLRCSPRSGDLSVYWYQQSLDQGLQFLIQYYNGEERAKGNILERFSAQQFPDLHSELNLSSLELGDSALYFCASSVGVVLNTEAFFGQGTRLTVV.

The chain couples TRBV7-2 to TRBJ1-5; no clear D gene. The V end lost 6 bases, the J end lost 9 bases, and 18 bases lay between the germline ends. In germline, CDR1 is SGHTA, CDR2 FQGNSA. The CDR3 contains 14 residues. CDR3 in DNA: TGTGCCAGCAGAATGGGAGGGAATAAGCCGCCCCAGCATTTT. It codes for CASRMGGNKPPQHF.

The chain combines TRBV6-6 with TRBJ1-1; D uncertain. The CDR3 covers 12 residues. V was trimmed by 7 bases and J by 4 bases, leaving 10 bases between them. Looked up from germline, CDR1 is MNHNY and CDR2 is SVGAGI (reference sequence). The CDR3 nucleotides read TGTGCCAGCAATTTGGTGAGCACTGAAGCTTTCTTT. Protein sequence: CASNLVSTEAFF.

The rearrangement uses TRBV5-6 and TRBJ2-3; 8 bases are shared with TRBD1. CDR1 and CDR2 (germline): SGHDT, YYEEEE. The CDR3 runs 15 residues. V gave up 3 bases and J gave up 0 bases; unmatched junction bases: 3. The CDR3 is CASSYHRGSTDTQYF. CDR3 DNA: TGTGCCAGCAGCTACCACAGGGGGAGCACAGATACGCAGTATTTT.